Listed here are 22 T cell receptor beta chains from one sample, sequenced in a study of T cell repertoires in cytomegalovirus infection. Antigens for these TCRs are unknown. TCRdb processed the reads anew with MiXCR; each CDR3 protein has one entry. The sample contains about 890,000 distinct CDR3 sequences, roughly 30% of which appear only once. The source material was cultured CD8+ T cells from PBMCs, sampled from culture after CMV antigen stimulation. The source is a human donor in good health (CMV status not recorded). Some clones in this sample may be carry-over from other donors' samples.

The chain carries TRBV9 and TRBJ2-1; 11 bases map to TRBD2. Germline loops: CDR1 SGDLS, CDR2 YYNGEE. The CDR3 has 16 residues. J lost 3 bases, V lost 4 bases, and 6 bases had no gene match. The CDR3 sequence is CASSPPGLADYNEQFF. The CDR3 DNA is TGTGCCAGCAGCCCACCGGGACTAGCGGACTACAATGAGCAGTTCTTC.

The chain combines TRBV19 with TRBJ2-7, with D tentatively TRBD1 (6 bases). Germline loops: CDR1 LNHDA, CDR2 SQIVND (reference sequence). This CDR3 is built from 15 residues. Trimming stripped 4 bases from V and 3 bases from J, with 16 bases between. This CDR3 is CASSTRSGQIYEQYF. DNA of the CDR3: TGTGCCAGTAGTACCCGTTCGGGACAAATCTACGAGCAGTACTTC.

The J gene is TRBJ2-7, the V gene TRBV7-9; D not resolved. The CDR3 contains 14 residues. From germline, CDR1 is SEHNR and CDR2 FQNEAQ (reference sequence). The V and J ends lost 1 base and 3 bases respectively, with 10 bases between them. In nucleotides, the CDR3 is TGTGCCAGCAGCTTAGAAGAACGCGGCTACGAGCAGTACTTC. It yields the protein CASSLEERGYEQYF.

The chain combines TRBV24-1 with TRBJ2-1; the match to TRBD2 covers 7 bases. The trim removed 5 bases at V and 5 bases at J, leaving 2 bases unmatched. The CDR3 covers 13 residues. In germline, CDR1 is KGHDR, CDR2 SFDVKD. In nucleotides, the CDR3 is TGTGCCACCAGTGTCGGGGGGAACAATGAGCAGTTCTTC. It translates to CATSVGGNNEQFF.

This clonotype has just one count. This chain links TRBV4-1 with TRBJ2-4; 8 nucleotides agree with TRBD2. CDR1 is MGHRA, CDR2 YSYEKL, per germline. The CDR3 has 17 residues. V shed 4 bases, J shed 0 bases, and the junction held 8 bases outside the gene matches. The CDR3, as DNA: TGCGCCAGCAGCCCAGCCTTCGGGGGGGTAGCCAAAAACATTCAGTACTTC. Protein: CASSPAFGGVAKNIQYF.

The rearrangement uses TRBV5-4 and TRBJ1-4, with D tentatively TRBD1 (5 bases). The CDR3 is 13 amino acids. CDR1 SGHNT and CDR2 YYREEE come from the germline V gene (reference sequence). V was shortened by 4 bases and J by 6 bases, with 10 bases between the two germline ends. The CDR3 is CASSPQGHEKLFF. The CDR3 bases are TGTGCCAGCAGCCCCCAGGGTCATGAAAAACTGTTTTTT.

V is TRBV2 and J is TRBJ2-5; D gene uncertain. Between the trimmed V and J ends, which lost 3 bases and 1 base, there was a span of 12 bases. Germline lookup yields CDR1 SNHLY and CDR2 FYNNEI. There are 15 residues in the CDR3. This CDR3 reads CASSESHGIQETQYF. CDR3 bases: TGTGCCAGCAGTGAGTCCCACGGCATCCAAGAGACCCAGTACTTC.

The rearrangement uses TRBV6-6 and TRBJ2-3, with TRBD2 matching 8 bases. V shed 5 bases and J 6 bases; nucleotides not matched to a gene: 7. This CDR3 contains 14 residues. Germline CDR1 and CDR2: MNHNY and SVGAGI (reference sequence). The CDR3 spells CASSAGTSFDTQYF. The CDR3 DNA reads TGTGCCAGCAGTGCCGGGACTAGTTTTGATACGCAGTATTTT.

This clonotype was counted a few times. The CDR3 DNA follows: TGCGCCAGCAGCCAAGATCCGACTAGCTGGGAGACCCAGTACTTC. Translating it yields CASSQDPTSWETQYF. The J gene is TRBJ2-5, the V gene TRBV4-1; 7 nucleotides align to TRBD2. Germline assignment: CDR1 MGHRA and CDR2 YSYEKL. J was trimmed by 5 bases and V by 0 bases; bases with no gene match: 6. This CDR3 has 15 amino acids.

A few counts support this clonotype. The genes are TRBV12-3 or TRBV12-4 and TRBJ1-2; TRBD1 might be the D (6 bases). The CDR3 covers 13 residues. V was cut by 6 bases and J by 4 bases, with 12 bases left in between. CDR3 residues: CASSNTGFYGYTF. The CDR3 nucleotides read TGTGCCAGCAGCAATACAGGGTTCTATGGCTACACCTTC.

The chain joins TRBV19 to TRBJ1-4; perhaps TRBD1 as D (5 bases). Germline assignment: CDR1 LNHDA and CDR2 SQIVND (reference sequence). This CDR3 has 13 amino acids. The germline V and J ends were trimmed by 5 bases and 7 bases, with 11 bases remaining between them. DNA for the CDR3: TGTGCCAGTAGTTGGGGACCAGCTGAAAAACTGTTTTTT. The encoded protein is CASSWGPAEKLFF.

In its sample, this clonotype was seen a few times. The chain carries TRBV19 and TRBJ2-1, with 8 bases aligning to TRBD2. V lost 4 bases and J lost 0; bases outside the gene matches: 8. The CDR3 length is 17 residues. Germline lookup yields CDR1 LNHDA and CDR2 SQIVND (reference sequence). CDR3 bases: TGTGCCAGTAGTAGCAGCGGGGGTTACAGCTCCTACAATGAGCAGTTCTTC. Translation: CASSSSGGYSSYNEQFF.

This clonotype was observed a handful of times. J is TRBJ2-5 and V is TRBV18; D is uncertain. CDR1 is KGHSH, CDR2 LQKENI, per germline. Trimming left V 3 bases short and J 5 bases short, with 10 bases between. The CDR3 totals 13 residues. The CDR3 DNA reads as TGTGCCAGCTCACCGAAACCTGTGGAGACCCAGTACTTC. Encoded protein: CASSPKPVETQYF.

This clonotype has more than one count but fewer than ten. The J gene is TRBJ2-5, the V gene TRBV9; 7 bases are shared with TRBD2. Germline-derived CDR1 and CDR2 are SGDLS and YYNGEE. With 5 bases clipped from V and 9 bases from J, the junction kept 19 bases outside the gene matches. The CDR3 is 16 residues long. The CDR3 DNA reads TGTGCCAGCAGTGGGGGAGCTAGCGGACCGCCTGGGGCCCAGTACTTC. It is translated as CASSGGASGPPGAQYF.

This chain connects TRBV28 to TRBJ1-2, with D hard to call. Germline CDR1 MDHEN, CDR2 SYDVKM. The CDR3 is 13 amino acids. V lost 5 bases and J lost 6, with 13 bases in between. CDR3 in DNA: TGTGCCAGCAGTCTTTTCTCCACCCATGGCTACACCTTC. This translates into CASSLFSTHGYTF.

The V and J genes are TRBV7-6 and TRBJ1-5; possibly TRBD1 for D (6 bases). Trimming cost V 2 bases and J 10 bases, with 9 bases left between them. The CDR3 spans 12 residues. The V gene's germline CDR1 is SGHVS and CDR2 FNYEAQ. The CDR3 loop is CASSLRDNPQHF. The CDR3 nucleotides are TGTGCCAGCAGCTTACGGGACAATCCCCAGCATTTT.

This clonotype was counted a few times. This CDR3 is CASSDRGAYEQYF. Here the CDR3 DNA reads TGTGCCAGCAGCGACAGAGGTGCCTACGAGCAGTACTTC. This chain links TRBV6-6 with TRBJ2-7; the D gene is possibly TRBD1 (5 bases). Between the trimmed V and J ends, which lost 6 bases and 2 bases, there was a span of 11 bases. The germline V gene has CDR1 MNHNY and CDR2 SVGAGI (reference sequence). The CDR3 extends over 13 amino acids.

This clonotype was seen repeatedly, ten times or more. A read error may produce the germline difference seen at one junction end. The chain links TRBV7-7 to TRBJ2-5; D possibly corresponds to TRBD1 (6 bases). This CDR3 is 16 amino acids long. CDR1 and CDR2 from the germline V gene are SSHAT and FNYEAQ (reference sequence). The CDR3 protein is CASSLFGQNSQETQYF. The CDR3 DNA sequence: TGTGCTAGCAGCTTATTCGGACAGAACTCGCAAGAGACCCAGTACTTC.

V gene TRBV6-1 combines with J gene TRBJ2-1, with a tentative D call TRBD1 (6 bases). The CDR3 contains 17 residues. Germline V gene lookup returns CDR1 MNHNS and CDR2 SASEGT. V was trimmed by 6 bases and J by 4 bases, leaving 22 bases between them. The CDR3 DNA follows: TGTGCCAGCAGGGAGGCGGTGAGACAGGCTCTATACAATGAGCAGTTCTTC. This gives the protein CASREAVRQALYNEQFF.

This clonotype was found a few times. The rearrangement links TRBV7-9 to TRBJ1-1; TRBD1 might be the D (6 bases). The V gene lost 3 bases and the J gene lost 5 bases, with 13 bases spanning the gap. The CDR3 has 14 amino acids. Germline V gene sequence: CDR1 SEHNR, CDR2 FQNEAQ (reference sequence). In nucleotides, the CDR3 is TGTGCCAGCAGCTTCCCGGGGGCGGAGACTGAAGCTTTCTTT. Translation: CASSFPGAETEAFF. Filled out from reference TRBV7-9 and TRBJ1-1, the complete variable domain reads DTGVSQNPRHKITKRGQNVTFRCDPISEHNRLYWYRQTLGQGPEFLTYFQNEAQLEKSRLLSDRFSAERPKGSFSTLEIQRTEQGDSAMYLCASSFPGAETEAFFGQGTRLTVV.

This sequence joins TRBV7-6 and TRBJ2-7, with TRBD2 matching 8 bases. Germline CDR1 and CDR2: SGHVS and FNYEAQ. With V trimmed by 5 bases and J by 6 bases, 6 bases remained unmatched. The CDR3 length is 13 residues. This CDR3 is CASSAGLGCEQYF. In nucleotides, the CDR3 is TGTGCCAGCAGCGCGGGACTAGGATGCGAGCAGTACTTC.

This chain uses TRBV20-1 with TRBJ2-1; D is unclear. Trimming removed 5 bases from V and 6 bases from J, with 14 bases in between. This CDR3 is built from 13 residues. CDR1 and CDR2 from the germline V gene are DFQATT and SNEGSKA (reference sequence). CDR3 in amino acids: CSAQEWAANEQFF. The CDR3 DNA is TGCAGTGCTCAAGAATGGGCGGCCAATGAGCAGTTCTTC.